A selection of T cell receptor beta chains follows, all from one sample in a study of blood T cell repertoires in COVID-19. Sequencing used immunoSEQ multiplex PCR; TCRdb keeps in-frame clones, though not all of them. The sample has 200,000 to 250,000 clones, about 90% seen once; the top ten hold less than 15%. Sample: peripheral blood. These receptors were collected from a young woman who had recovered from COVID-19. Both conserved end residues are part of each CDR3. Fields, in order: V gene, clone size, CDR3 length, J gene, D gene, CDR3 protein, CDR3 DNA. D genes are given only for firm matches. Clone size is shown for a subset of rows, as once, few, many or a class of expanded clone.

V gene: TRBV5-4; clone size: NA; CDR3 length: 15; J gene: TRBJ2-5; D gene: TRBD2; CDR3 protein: CASSTLEAGGETQYF; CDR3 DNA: TGTGCCAGCAGCACCCTAGAGGCGGGAGGTGAGACCCAGTACTTC
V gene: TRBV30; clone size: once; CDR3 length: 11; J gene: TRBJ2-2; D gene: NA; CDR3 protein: CAWANTGELFF; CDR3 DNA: TGTGCCTGGGCTAACACCGGGGAGCTGTTTTTT
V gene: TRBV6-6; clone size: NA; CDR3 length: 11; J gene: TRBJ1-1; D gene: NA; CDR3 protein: CASRPGTEAFF; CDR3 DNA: TGTGCCAGCAGGCCGGGAACTGAAGCTTTCTTT
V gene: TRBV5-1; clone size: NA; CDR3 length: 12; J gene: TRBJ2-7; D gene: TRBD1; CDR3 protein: CASRDTGGEQYF; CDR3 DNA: TGCGCCAGCAGAGATACAGGGGGCGAGCAGTACTTC
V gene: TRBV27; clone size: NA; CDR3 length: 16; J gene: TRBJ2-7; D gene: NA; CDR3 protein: CASSSYPVTGLHEQYF; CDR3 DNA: TGTGCCAGCAGTTCTTACCCCGTTACAGGGCTCCACGAGCAGTACTTC
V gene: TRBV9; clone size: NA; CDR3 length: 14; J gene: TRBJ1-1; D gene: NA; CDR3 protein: CASSAAGHRSEAFF; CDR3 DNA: TGTGCCAGCAGCGCAGCAGGCCATCGGTCTGAAGCTTTCTTT
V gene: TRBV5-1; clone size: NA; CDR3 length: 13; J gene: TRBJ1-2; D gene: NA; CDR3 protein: CASSLGAHYGYTF; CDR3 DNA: TGCGCCAGCAGCTTGGGAGCTCACTATGGCTACACCTTC
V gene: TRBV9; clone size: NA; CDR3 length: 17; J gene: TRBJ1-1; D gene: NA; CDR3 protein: CASSAWEGPAMNTEAFF; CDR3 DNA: TGTGCCAGCAGCGCCTGGGAGGGGCCCGCTATGAACACTGAAGCTTTCTTT
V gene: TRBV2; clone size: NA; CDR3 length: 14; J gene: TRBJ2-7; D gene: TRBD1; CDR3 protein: CASKITGGVYEQYF; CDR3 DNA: TGTGCCAGCAAGATAACAGGGGGAGTCTACGAGCAGTACTTC
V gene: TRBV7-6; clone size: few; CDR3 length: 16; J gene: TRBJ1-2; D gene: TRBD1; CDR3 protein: CASSLVSGQGNYGYTF; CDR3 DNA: TGTGCCAGCAGCTTAGTGTCGGGACAGGGGAACTATGGCTACACCTTC
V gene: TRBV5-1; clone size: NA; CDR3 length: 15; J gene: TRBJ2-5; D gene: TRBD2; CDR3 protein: CASSGASGSLETQYF; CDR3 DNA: TGCGCCAGCAGCGGCGCTAGCGGATCCTTAGAGACCCAGTACTTC
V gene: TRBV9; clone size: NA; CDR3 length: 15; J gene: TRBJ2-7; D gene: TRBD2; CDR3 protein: CASSVEGLAGDEQYF; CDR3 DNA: TGTGCCAGCAGCGTAGAAGGGTTAGCGGGAGACGAGCAGTACTTC
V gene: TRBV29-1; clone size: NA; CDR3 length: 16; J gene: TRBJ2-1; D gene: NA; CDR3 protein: CSVEGGRRLPVSEQFF; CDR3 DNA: TGCAGCGTTGAAGGTGGTAGGAGGCTCCCGGTCTCTGAGCAGTTCTTC
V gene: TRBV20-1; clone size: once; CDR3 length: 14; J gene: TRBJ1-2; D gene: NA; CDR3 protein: CSASKRGTAYGYTF; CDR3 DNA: TGCAGTGCTAGTAAGCGGGGAACGGCCTATGGCTACACCTTC
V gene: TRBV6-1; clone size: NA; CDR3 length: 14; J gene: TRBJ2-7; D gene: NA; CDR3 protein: CASSEPPSSYEQYF; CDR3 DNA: TGTGCCAGCAGTGAACCCCCGAGCTCCTACGAGCAGTACTTC
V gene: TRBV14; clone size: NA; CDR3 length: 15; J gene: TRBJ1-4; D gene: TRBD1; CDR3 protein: CASSQGGTGGVQLFF; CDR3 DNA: TGTGCCAGCAGCCAAGGAGGGACAGGGGGAGTTCAACTGTTTTTT
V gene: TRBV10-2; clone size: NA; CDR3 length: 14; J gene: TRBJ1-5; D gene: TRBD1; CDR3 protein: CASMQGASNQPQHF; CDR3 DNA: TGCGCCAGCATGCAGGGGGCCAGCAATCAGCCCCAGCATTTT
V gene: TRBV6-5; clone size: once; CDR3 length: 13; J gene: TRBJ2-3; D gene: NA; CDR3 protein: CASSYSGGDTQYF; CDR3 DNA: TGTGCCAGCAGTTACTCCGGAGGGGATACGCAGTATTTT
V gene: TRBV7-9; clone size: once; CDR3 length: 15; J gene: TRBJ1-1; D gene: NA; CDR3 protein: CASSSPGGGDTEAFF; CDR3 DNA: TGTGCCAGCAGCTCCCCGGGAGGGGGAGACACTGAAGCTTTCTTT
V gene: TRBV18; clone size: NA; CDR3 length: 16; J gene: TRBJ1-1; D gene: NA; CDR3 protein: CASSLAYRGNNTEAFF; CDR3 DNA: TGTGCCAGCTCACTTGCATATAGGGGGAACAACACTGAAGCTTTCTTT
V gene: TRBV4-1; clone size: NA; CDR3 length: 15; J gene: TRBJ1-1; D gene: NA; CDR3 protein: CASSQEPQVYTEAFF; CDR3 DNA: TGCGCCAGCAGCCAAGAACCACAGGTCTACACTGAAGCTTTCTTT
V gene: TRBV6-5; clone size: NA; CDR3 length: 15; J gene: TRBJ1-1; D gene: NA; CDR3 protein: CASSFRGVMNTEAFF; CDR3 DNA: TGTGCCAGCAGTTTCAGGGGAGTTATGAACACTGAAGCTTTCTTT
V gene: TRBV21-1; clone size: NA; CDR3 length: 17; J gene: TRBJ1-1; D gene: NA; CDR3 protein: CASSKARGGCHNTEAFF; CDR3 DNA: TGTGCCAGCAGCAAAGCCCGCGGGGGATGTCATAACACTGAAGCTTTCTTT
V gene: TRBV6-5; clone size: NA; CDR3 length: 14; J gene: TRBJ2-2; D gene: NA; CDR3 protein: CASSFTRNTGELFF; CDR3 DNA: TGTGCCAGCAGTTTTACCAGGAACACCGGGGAGCTGTTTTTT
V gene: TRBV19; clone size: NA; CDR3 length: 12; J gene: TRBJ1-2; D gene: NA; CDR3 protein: CASSSRRTGYTF; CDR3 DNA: TGTGCCAGTAGTTCTCGGAGGACTGGCTACACCTTC
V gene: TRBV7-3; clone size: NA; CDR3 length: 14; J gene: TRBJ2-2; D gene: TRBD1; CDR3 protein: CASSLEGQGGELFF; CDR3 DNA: TGTGCCAGCAGCTTAGAGGGACAGGGAGGGGAGCTGTTTTTT